This entry describes one T cell receptor beta chain. As yet, its antigen is unknown. The data originate from a study of STAT3 mutations in large granular lymphocyte leukemia. Study background: Immunosuppressive therapy was given to more than half of T-LGLL patients. Study observations and caveats: At least one immunodominant TCR beta clonotype appeared in every T-cell large granular lymphocyte leukemia patient. Variable sampling intervals and differing treatment regimens complicated linking therapy response to TCR clonal burden changes. In some patients, a small highly pathogenic clone possibly went undetected. All newly emerging clones after therapy were STAT3 wild type.

The CDR3 spans 11 residues. Germline CDR1 reads DFQATT; CDR2 reads SNEGSKA (reference sequence). Trimming took off 3 bases at V and 8 bases at J, with 7 bases between the two ends. Using immunoSEQ multiplex PCR, the repertoire was profiled, and TCRdb retains in-frame clones only, with some absent. The sample records 40,000 to 50,000 clones, about 81% being singletons. Specimen: PBMCs. This receptor was identified in a human donor with T large granular lymphocyte leukemia. Some clones in this sample may be carry-over from other donors' samples. V usage is TRBV20-1 and J usage is TRBJ1-4; D is unresolved. This chain's CDR3 is CSASRREKLFF. CDR3 DNA: TGCAGTGCTAGTCGCAGAGAAAAACTGTTTTTT.